This paragraph reports one T cell receptor (beta chain). No antigen is known for it. These data originate in a study of cytomegalovirus exposure and HLA in healthy donors. Study-level points and caveats: Later findings reportedly placed an Asian-associated ancestry cluster below the roughly 700-donor mean for N-insertions.

The V and J ends lost 0 bases and 0 bases respectively, with 8 bases between them. The CDR3 is 15 residues long. The germline V gene has CDR1 LGHNA and CDR2 YSLEER. The PCR employed 60 Vbeta primers together with 13 Jbeta primers. The method was immunoSEQ multiplex PCR; TCRdb's version includes in-frame clones alone and lacks a portion of them. The sample gives roughly 160,000 clones, over 60% of which show up once; over 2.5% is in the top ten. This rearrangement joins TRBV4-3 to TRBJ1-1, with D uncertain. This TCR came from a woman in her twenties or thirties in good health and CMV-seronegative. The specimen sequenced was PBMCs. DNA of the CDR3: TGCGCCAGCAGCCAAGATGCACAGTTGAACACTGAAGCTTTCTTT. It encodes CASSQDAQLNTEAFF.